Presented here are 6 T cell receptor beta chains from one specimen sequenced in a study of long-term antiretroviral therapy in people with HIV. At the survey level, the v3.0 immunoSEQ assay was run. TCRdb's copy holds only in-frame clones and misses some; the assay was immunoSEQ multiplex PCR. The data contain 40,000 to 50,000 clones, about 94% of them seen just once; the ten biggest clones take up roughly 2.2%. Sequencing used unsorted PBMCs, obtained 9 to 9.5 years after starting antiretroviral therapy. These receptors were taken from a man aged 25-45 years with HIV.

J is TRBJ1-2 and V is TRBV11-2, with TRBD1 as a possible D gene (6 bases). Looked up from germline, CDR1 is SGHAT and CDR2 is FQNNGV. The CDR3 sequence is 16 residues long. The ends were cut back, 5 bases at V and 4 bases at J, with 20 bases in the middle. Here the CDR3 reads CASSPPGSGAGYGYTF. The CDR3 DNA sequence: TGTGCCAGCAGCCCCCCAGGGTCAGGGGCGGGCTATGGCTACACCTTC. Combining the CDR3 with reference TRBV11-2 and TRBJ1-2 gives the whole variable domain EAGVAQSPRYKIIEKRQSVAFWCNPISGHATLYWYQQILGQGPKLLIQFQNNGVVDDSQLPKDRFSAERLKGVDSTLKIQPAKLEDSAVYLCASSPPGSGAGYGYTFGSGTRLTVV.

V usage is TRBV21-1 and J usage is TRBJ1-1. TRBV21-1 is flagged as a pseudogene. The CDR3 contains 16 residues. The CDR3 DNA sequence: TGTGCCAGCAGCAGGGGGTGGGGGAGTCGGAACACTGAAGCTTTCTTT. This codes for CASSRGWGSRNTEAFF.

The chain recombines TRBV28 with TRBJ2-5; D uncertain. The CDR3 consists of 11 residues. The germline V gene has CDR1 MDHEN and CDR2 SYDVKM. The V end lost 4 bases, the J end lost 9 bases, and 9 bases lay between the germline ends. CDR3 loop: CASSYLYAQYF. CDR3 in DNA: TGTGCCAGCAGTTATTTATACGCCCAGTACTTC.

J is TRBJ2-3 and V is TRBV19; D is tentatively TRBD1 or TRBD2 (5 bases each). CDR1 LNHDA and CDR2 SQIVND come from the germline V gene (reference sequence). Deletions cut 5 bases from V and 4 bases from J, with 13 bases between. This CDR3 spans 14 amino acids. CDR3 DNA sequence: TGTGCCAGTAGTTGGGGGTCGAGCCCAGATACGCAGTATTTT. It is translated as CASSWGSSPDTQYF.

The sample holds one count of this clone. The V gene is TRBV15, the J gene TRBJ1-2; D not certain. The CDR3 runs 12 residues. Germline assignment: CDR1 LNHNV and CDR2 YYDKDF (reference sequence). V was cut by 1 base and J by 14 bases, with 14 bases left in between. The CDR3 loop is CATSRAPEVVTF. The CDR3 region has the DNA TGTGCCACCAGCAGAGCCCCCGAGGTTGTAACCTTC.

J is TRBJ2-5 and V is TRBV5-1, with D tentatively TRBD2 (5 bases). The ends were cut back, 4 bases at V and 4 bases at J, with 11 bases in the middle. CDR3 length: 13 residues. Germline V CDR1 and CDR2: SGHRS, YFSETQ. Here the CDR3 DNA reads TGCGCCAGCAGCGCGGCCGGAGGAGAGACCCAGTACTTC. Its translation is CASSAAGGETQYF.